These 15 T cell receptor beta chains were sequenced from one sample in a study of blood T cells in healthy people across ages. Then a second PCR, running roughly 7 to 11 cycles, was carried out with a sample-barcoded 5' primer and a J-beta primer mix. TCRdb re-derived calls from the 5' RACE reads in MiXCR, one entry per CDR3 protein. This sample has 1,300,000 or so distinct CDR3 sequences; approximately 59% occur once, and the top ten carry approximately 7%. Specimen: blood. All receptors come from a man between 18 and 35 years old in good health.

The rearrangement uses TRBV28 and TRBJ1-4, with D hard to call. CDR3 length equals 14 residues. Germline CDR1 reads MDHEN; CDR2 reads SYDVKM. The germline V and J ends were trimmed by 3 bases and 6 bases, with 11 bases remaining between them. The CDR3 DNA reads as TGTGCCAGCAGTTTTATCGCTGGGCATGAAAAACTGTTTTTT. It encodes CASSFIAGHEKLFF.

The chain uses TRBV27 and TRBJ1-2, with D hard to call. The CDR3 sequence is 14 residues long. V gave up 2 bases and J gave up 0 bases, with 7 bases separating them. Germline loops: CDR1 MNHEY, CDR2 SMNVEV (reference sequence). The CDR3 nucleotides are TGTGCCAGCAGTTTAGACAACTCTAACTATGGCTACACCTTC. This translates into CASSLDNSNYGYTF.

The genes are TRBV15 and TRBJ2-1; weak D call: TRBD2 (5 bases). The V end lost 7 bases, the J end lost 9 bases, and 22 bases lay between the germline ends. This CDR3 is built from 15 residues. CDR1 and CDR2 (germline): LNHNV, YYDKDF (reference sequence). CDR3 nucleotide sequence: TGTGCCACCAACGAAGGCGGGTCCGGGGTGACTGAGCAGTTCTTC. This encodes CATNEGGSGVTEQFF.

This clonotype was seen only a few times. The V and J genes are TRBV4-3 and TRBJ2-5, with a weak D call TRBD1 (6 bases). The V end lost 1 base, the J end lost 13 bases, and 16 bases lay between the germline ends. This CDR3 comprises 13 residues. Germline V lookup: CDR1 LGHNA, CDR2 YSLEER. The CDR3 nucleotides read TGCGCCAGCAGCCAAGGGCAGGGACACCTCCGGTACTTC. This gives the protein CASSQGQGHLRYF.

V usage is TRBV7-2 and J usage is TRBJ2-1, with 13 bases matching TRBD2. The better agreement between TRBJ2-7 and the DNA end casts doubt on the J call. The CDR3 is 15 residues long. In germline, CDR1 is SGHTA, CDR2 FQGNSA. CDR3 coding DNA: TGTGCCAGCAGCCTGGGACTAGCGGGGTACAATGAGCAGTACTTC. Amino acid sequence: CASSLGLAGYNEQYF.

CDR3 DNA sequence: TGTGCCAGCAGAAAGACGGGGACTGAAGCTTTCTTT. This encodes CASRKTGTEAFF. The chain combines TRBV7-9 with TRBJ1-1; unclear D gene. The germline gives CDR1 SEHNR, CDR2 FQNEAQ (reference sequence). The V gene lost 6 bases and the J gene lost 5 bases, with 10 bases spanning the gap. This CDR3 spans 12 amino acids.

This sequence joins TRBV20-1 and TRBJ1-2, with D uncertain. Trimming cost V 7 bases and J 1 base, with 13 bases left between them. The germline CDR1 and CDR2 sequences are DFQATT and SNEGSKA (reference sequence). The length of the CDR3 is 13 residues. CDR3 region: CSGWQDDNYGYTF. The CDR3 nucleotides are TGCAGTGGTTGGCAGGACGATAACTATGGCTACACCTTC.

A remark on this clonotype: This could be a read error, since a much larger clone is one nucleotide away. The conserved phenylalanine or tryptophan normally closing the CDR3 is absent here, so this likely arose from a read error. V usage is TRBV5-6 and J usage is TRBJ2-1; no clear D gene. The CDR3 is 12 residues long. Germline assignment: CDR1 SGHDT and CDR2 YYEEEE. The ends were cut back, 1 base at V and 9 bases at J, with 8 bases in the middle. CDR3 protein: CASSLSKAEQFL. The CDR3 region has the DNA TGTGCCAGCAGCTTGTCGAAGGCTGAGCAGTTCTTA.

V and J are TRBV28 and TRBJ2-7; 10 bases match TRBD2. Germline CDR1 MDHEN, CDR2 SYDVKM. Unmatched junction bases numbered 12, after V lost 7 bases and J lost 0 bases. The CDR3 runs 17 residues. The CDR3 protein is CASTARSGGAFSYEQYF. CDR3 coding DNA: TGTGCCAGCACCGCCCGCAGCGGGGGGGCCTTCTCCTACGAGCAGTACTTC. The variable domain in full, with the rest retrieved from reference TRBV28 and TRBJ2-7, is DVKVTQSSRYLVKRTGEKVFLECVQDMDHENMFWYRQDPGLGLRLIYFSYDVKMKEKGDIPEGYSVSREKKERFSLILESASTNQTSMYLCASTARSGGAFSYEQYFGPGTRLTVT.

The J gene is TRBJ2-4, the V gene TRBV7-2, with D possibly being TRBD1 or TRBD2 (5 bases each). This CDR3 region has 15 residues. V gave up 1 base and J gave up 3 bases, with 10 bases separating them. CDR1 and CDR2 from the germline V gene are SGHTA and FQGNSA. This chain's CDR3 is CASSLVRDGKNIQYF. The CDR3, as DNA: TGTGCCAGCAGCTTAGTCAGGGACGGCAAAAACATTCAGTACTTC.

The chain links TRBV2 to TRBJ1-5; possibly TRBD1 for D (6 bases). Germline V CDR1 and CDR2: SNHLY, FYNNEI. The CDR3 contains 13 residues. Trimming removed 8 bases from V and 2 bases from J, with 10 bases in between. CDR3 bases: TGTGCCAGCCGACAGGCGGGCAATCAGCCCCAGCATTTT. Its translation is CASRQAGNQPQHF.

The CDR3 region is CASSEEGQGFHEQYF. Written as DNA, the CDR3 is TGTGCCAGCAGTGAAGAGGGACAGGGTTTCCACGAGCAGTACTTC. The chain carries TRBV6-1 and TRBJ2-7; 9 nucleotides line up with TRBD1. The CDR3 runs 15 residues. V lost 1 base to trimming and J lost 5 bases; unmatched junction nucleotides: 6. Germline V gives CDR1 MNHNS, CDR2 SASEGT.

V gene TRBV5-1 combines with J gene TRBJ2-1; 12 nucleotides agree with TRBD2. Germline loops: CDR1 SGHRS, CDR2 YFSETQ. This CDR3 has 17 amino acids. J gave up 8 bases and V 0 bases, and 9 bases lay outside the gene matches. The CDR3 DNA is TGCGCCAGCAGCTTGGGACTAGCGGGAGTAGTGTCCGATGAGCAGTTCTTC. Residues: CASSLGLAGVVSDEQFF. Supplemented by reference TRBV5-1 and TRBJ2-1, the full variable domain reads KAGVTQTPRYLIKTRGQQVTLSCSPISGHRSVSWYQQTPGQGLQFLFEYFSETQRNKGNFPGRFSGRQFSNSRSEMNVSTLELGDSALYLCASSLGLAGVVSDEQFFGPGTRLTVL.

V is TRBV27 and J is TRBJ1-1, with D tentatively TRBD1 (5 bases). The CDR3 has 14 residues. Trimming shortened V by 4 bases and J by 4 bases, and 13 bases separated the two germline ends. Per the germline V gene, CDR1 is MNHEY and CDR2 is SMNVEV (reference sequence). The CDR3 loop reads CASSSRGRSTEAFF. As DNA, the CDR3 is TGTGCCAGCAGTTCTAGGGGCAGGAGCACTGAAGCTTTCTTT.

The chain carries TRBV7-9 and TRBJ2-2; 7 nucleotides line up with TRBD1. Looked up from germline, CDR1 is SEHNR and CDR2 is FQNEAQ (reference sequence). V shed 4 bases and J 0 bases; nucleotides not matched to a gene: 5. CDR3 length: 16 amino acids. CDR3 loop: CASSSTGQPNTGELFF. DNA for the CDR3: TGTGCCAGCAGCTCGACGGGACAGCCGAACACCGGGGAGCTGTTTTTT.